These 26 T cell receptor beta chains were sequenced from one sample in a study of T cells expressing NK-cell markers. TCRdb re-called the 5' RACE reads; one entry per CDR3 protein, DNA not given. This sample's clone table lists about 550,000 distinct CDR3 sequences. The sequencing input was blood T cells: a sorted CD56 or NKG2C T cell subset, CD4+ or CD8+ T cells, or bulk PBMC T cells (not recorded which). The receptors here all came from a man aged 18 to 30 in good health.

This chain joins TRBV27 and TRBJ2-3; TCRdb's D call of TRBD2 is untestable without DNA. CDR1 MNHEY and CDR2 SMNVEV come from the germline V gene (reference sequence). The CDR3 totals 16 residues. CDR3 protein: CASSLGREGRTDTQYF.

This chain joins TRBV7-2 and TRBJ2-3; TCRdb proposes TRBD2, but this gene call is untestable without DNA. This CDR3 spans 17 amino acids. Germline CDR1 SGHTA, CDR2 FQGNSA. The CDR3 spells CASSLLRLAGGTDTQYF.

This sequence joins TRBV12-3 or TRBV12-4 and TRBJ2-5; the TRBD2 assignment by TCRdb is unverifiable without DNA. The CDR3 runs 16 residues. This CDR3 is CASSLMASGRVETQYF.

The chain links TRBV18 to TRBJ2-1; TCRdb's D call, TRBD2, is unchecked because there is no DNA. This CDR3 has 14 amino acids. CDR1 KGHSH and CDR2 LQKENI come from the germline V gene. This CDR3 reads CASSPRSGGNEQFF.

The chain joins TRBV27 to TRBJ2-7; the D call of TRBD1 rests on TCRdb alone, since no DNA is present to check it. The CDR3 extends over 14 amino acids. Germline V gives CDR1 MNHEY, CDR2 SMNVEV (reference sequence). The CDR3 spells CASSWAGKDQGQYF.

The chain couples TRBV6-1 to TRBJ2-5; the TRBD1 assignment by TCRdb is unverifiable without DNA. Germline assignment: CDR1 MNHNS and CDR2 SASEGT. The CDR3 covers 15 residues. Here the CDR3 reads CASRESGVGRETQYF.

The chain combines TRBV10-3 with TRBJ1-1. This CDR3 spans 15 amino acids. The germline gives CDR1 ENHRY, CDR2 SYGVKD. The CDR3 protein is CAISESGHMNTEAFF.

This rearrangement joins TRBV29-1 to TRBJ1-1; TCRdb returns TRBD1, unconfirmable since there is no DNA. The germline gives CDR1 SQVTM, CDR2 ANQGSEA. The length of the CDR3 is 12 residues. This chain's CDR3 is CSVARGRTEAFF. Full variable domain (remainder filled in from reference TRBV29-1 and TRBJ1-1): SAVISQKPSRDICQRGTSLTIQCQVDSQVTMMFWYRQQPGQSLTLIATANQGSEATYESGFVIDKFPISRPNLTFSTLTVSNMSPEDSSIYLCSVARGRTEAFFGQGTRLTVV.

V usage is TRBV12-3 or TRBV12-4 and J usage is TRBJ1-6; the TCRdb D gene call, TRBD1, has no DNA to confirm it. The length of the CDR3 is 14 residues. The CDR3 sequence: CASRQGAENSPLHF.

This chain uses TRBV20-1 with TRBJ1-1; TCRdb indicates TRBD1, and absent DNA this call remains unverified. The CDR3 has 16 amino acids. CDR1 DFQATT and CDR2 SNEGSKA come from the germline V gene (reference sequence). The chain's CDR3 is CSASPYTRNMNTEAFF.

The CDR3 sequence: CAIKLTGYGYTF. The chain carries TRBV10-3 and TRBJ1-2; TCRdb's D call of TRBD1 is untestable without DNA. Germline V gene data show CDR1 as ENHRY and CDR2 as SYGVKD. The CDR3 has 12 amino acids.

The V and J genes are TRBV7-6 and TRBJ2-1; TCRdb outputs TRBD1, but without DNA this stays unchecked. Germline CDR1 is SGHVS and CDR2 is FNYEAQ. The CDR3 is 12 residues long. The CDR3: CASSLGDPEQFF.

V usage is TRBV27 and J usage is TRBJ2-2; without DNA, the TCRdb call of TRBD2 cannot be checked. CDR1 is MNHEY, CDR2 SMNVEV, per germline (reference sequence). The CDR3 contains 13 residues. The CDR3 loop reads CASTEVGTGELFF.

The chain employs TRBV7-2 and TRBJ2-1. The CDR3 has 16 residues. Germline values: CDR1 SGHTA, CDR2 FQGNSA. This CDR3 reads CASSPRGTGSYNEQFF.

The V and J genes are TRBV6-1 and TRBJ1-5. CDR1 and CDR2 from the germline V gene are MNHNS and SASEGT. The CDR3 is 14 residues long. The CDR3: CASSERGGGQPQHF.

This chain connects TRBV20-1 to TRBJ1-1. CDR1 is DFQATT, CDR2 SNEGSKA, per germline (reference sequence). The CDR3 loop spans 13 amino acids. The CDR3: CSGKATANTEAFF.

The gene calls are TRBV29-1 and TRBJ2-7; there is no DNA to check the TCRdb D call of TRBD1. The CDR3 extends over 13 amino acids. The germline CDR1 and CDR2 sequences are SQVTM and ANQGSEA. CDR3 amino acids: CSVEGGELFEQYF.

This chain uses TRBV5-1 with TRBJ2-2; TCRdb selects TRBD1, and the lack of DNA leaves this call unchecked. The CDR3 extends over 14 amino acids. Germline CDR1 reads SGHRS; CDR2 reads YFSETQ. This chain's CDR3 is CASSTLQGSGELFF.

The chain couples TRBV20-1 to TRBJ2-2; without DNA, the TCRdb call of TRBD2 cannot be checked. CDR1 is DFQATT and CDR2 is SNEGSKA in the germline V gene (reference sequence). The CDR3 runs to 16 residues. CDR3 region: CSARETRDLNTGELFF.

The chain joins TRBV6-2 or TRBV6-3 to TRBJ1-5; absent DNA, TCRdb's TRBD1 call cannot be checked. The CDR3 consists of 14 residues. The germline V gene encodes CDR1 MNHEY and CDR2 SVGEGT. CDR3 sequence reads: CASSYGAEHQPQHF.

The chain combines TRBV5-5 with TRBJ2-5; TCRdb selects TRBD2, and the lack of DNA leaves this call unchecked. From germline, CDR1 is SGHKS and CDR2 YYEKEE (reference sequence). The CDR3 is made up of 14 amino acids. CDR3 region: CASSPLASQETQYF.

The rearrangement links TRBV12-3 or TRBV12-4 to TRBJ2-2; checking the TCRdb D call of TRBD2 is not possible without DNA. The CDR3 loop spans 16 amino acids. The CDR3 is CASSPNPLAPAGELFF.

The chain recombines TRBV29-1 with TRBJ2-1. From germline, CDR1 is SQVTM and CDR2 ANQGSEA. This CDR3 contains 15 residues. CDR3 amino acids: CSVEDWLTENNEQFF.

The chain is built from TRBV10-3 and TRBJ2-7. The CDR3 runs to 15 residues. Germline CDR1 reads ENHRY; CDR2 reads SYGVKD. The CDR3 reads CAISGKDGSSYEQYF.

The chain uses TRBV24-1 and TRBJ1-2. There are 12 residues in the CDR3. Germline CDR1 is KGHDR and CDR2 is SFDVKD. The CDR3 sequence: CATSDSTDGYTF.

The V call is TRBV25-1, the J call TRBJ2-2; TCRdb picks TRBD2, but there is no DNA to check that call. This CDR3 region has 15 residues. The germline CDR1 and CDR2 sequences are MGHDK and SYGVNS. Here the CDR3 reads CASSDREGRAGELFF.